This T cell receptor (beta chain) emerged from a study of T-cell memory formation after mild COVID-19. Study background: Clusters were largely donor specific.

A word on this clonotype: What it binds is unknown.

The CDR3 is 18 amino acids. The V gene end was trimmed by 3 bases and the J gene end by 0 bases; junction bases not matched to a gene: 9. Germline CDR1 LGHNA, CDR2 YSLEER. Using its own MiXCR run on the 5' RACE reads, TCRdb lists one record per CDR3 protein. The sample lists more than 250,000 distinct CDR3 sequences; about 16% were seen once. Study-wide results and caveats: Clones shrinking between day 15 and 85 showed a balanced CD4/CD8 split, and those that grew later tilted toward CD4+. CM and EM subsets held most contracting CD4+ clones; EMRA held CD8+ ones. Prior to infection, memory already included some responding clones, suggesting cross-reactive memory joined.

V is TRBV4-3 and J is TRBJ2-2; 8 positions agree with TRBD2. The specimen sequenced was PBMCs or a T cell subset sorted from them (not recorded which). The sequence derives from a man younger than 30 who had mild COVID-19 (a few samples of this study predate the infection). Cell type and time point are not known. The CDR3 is CASSHELAEDPNTGELFF. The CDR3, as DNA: TGCGCCAGCAGCCACGAACTAGCGGAGGACCCGAACACCGGGGAGCTGTTTTTT.